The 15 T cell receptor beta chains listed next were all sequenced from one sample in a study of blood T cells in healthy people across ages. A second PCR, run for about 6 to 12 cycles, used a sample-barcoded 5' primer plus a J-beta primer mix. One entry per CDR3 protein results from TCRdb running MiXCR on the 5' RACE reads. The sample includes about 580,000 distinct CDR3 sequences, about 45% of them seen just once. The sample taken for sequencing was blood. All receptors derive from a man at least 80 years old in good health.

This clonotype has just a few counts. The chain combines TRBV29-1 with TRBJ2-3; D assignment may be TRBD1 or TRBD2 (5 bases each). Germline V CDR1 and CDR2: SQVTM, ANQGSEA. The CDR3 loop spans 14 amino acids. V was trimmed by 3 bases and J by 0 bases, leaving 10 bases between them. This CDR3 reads CSVEPGTSTDTQYF. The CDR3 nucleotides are TGCAGCGTTGAGCCCGGGACCAGCACAGATACGCAGTATTTT.

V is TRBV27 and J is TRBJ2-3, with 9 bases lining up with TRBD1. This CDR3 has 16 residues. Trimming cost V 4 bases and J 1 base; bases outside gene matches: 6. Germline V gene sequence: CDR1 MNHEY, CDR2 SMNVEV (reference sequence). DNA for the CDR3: TGTGCCAGCAGTTATAGGAGGACAGGGGGCACAGATACGCAGTATTTT. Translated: CASSYRRTGGTDTQYF.

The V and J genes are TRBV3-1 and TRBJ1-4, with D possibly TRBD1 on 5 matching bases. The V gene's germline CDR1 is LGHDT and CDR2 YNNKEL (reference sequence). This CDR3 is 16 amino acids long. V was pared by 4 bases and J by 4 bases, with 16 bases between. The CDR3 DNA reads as TGTGCCAGCAGCCTTGGACTGGAGGGGCGTAATGAAAAACTGTTTTTT. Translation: CASSLGLEGRNEKLFF.

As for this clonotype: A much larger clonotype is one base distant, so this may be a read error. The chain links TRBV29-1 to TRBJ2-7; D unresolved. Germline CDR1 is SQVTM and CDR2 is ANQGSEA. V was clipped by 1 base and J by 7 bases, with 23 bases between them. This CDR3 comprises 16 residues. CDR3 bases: TGCAGCGTTGAAGGAGGCAGCCCTTTTTCCTACAATGAGCAGTACTTC. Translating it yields CSVEGGSPFSYNEQYF.

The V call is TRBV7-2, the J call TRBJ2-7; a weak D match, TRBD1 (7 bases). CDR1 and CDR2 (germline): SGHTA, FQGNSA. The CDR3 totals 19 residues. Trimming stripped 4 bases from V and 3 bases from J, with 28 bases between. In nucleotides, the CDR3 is TGTGCCAGCAGCTCCCCTCGAGTGAATCAGGGGGGAGGACGCTACGAGCAGTACTTC. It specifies CASSSPRVNQGGGRYEQYF.

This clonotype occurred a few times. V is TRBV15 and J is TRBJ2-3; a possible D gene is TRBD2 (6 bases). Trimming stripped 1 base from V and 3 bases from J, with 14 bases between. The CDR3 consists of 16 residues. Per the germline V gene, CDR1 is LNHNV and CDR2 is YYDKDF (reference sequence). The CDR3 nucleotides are TGTGCCACCAGCAGAGCGGACTATCAAAGGACAGATACGCAGTATTTT. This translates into CATSRADYQRTDTQYF.

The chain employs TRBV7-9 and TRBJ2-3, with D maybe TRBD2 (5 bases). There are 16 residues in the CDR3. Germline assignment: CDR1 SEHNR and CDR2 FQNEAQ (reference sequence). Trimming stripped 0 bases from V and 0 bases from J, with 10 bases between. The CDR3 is CASSLALALSTDTQYF. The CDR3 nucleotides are TGTGCCAGCAGCTTAGCGTTAGCGTTGAGCACAGATACGCAGTATTTT.

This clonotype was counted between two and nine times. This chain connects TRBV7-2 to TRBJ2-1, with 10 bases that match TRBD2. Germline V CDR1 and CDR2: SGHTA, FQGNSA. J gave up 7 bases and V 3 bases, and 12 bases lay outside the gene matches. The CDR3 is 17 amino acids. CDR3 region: CASSFSSGGAGSNEQFF. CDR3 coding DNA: TGTGCCAGCAGCTTTTCGAGCGGGGGGGCCGGTTCGAATGAGCAGTTCTTC.

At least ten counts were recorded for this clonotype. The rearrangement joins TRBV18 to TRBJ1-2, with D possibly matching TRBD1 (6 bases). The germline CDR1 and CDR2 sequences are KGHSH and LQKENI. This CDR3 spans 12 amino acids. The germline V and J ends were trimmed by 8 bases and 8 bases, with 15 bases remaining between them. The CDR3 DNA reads TGTGCCAGCAGCCCGCCCGGGGGCGGCTACACCTTC. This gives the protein CASSPPGGGYTF.

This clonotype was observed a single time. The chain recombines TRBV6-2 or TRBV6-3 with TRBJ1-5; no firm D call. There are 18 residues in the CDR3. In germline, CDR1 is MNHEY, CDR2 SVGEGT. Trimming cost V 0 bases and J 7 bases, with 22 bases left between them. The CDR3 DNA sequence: TGTGCCAGCAGTTACTCCCCCGGAGCTCCTCGTATCACACAGCCCCAGCATTTT. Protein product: CASSYSPGAPRITQPQHF.

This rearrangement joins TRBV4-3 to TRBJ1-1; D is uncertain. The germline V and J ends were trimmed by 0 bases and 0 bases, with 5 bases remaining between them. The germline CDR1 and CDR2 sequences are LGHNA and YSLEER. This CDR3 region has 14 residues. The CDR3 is CASSQETLNTEAFF. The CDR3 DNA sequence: TGCGCCAGCAGCCAAGAGACTTTGAACACTGAAGCTTTCTTT.

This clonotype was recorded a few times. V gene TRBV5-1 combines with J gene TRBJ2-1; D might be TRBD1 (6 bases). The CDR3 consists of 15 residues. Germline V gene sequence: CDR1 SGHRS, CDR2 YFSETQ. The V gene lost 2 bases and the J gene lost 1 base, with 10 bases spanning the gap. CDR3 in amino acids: CASSFDRPSYNEQFF. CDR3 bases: TGCGCCAGCAGCTTTGACAGGCCTTCCTACAATGAGCAGTTCTTC.

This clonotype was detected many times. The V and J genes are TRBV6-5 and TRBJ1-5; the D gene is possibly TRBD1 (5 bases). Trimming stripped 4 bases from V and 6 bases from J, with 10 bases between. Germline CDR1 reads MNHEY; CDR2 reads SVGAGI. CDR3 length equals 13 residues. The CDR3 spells CASSSGRVQPQHF. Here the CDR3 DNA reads TGTGCCAGCAGTTCGGGCAGGGTTCAGCCCCAGCATTTT.

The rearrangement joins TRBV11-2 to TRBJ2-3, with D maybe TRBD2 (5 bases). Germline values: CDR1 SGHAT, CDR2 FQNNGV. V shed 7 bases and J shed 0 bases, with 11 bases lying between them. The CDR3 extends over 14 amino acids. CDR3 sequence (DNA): TGTGCCAGCAATGGCCGGACTAGCACAGATACGCAGTATTTT. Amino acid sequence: CASNGRTSTDTQYF. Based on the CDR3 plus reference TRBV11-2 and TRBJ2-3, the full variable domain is EAGVAQSPRYKIIEKRQSVAFWCNPISGHATLYWYQQILGQGPKLLIQFQNNGVVDDSQLPKDRFSAERLKGVDSTLKIQPAKLEDSAVYLCASNGRTSTDTQYFGPGTRLTVL.

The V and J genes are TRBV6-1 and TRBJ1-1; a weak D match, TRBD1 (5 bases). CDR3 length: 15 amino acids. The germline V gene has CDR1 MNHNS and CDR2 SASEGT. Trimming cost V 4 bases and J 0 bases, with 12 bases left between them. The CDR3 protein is CASSAGRVMNTEAFF. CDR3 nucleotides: TGTGCCAGCAGTGCGGGCAGGGTGATGAACACTGAAGCTTTCTTT.